The next 15 T cell receptor beta chains were all read from a single sample in a study of siplizumab effects on memory and regulatory T cells. Repertoires were generated with immunoSEQ multiplex PCR, while TCRdb's copy carries only in-frame clones and drops some. The table lists roughly 100,000 clones, approximately 90% of them singletons. The sequenced sample consisted of CD4+ T cells sorted from blood. The source is a human donor in good health.

The genes are TRBV29-1 and TRBJ1-2, with no clear D. This CDR3 region has 13 residues. Between the trimmed V and J ends, which lost 1 base and 2 bases, there was a span of 8 bases. Germline lookup yields CDR1 SQVTM and CDR2 ANQGSEA. CDR3 in DNA: TGCAGCGTTGAAGTGGCAGACAACTATGGCTACACCTTC. Translated: CSVEVADNYGYTF.

This rearrangement joins TRBV5-1 to TRBJ2-6; TRBD1 matches 9 bases. CDR1 and CDR2 (germline): SGHRS, YFSETQ. The CDR3 runs to 16 residues. After removal of 6 bases from V and 1 base from J, the junction contained 5 bases not matched to a gene. CDR3 nucleotide sequence: TGCGCCAGCAACGGACAGGGGCGGTCTGGGGCCAACGTCCTGACTTTC. Translation gives CASNGQGRSGANVLTF. Variable domain in full (rest from reference TRBV5-1 and TRBJ2-6): KAGVTQTPRYLIKTRGQQVTLSCSPISGHRSVSWYQQTPGQGLQFLFEYFSETQRNKGNFPGRFSGRQFSNSRSEMNVSTLELGDSALYLCASNGQGRSGANVLTFGAGSRLTVL.

The chain couples TRBV28 to TRBJ1-1, with a weak D call TRBD1 (6 bases). Germline V lookup: CDR1 MDHEN, CDR2 SYDVKM. V was clipped by 8 bases and J by 4 bases, with 17 bases between them. This CDR3 contains 14 residues. The CDR3, as DNA: TGTGCCAGCGCTCCGGGGGCGTTTATCACTGAAGCTTTCTTT. It yields the protein CASAPGAFITEAFF.

This clone was seen a single time. The chain recombines TRBV12-5 with TRBJ2-3; TRBD2 agrees at 10 bases. With 0 bases clipped from V and 5 bases from J, the junction kept 8 bases outside the gene matches. CDR3 size: 17 residues. Germline values: CDR1 LGHNT, CDR2 FRNRAP. CDR3 loop: CASGLVLPAGGRDTQYF. Here the CDR3 DNA reads TGTGCTAGTGGTTTGGTACTCCCAGCGGGAGGGCGAGATACGCAGTATTTT.

V and J are TRBV27 and TRBJ1-1; unclear D gene. Germline V gene sequence: CDR1 MNHEY, CDR2 SMNVEV (reference sequence). Trimming took 2 bases from V and 5 from J, leaving 15 bases between them. The CDR3 is 15 amino acids. CDR3 amino acids: CASSLNSAAGTEAFF. In DNA, the CDR3 is TGTGCCAGCAGTTTAAATTCGGCCGCGGGGACTGAAGCTTTCTTT.

The chain carries TRBV28 and TRBJ2-7, with D tentatively TRBD1 (5 bases). This CDR3 has 15 residues. Germline V lookup: CDR1 MDHEN, CDR2 SYDVKM. The germline V and J ends were trimmed by 4 bases and 2 bases, with 15 bases remaining between them. CDR3 in amino acids: CASSYTGAVTYEQYF. The DNA of the CDR3 is TGTGCCAGCAGTTACACTGGGGCAGTAACCTACGAGCAGTACTTC.

This rearrangement joins TRBV7-9 to TRBJ1-1, with 7 bases identical to TRBD1. V trimming: 1 base; J trimming: 4 bases; junction bases outside the gene matches: 6. In germline, CDR1 is SEHNR, CDR2 FQNEAQ (reference sequence). The CDR3 covers 15 residues. CDR3: CASSLVEGASTEAFF. CDR3 bases: TGTGCCAGCAGCTTAGTTGAGGGGGCGAGCACTGAAGCTTTCTTT.

The V call is TRBV5-1, the J call TRBJ2-5, with 7 bases matching TRBD1. CDR3 length: 15 residues. Germline V gene lookup returns CDR1 SGHRS and CDR2 YFSETQ. J was trimmed by 5 bases and V by 3 bases; bases with no gene match: 10. The CDR3 DNA is TGCGCCAGCAGCTCAGGGGACAGATTGCAGGAGACCCAGTACTTC. Translation: CASSSGDRLQETQYF.

The J gene is TRBJ2-7, the V gene TRBV29-1; D possibly corresponds to TRBD1 (5 bases). The CDR3 length is 12 residues. Per germline, CDR1 SQVTM and CDR2 ANQGSEA. Deletions cut 5 bases from V and 4 bases from J, with 12 bases between. CDR3 region: CSVLGALYEQYF. In DNA, the CDR3 is TGCAGCGTTCTTGGGGCCTTGTACGAGCAGTACTTC.

This clone has a handful of counts. CDR3 sequence: CASSPLRDSYGYTF. CDR3 DNA: TGTGCCAGCAGTCCCCTGAGGGACAGCTATGGCTACACCTTC. The rearrangement joins TRBV27 to TRBJ1-2; 7 bases are shared with TRBD1. Looked up from germline, CDR1 is MNHEY and CDR2 is SMNVEV (reference sequence). V dropped 5 bases and J dropped 4; count of bases not matched to a gene: 7. The CDR3 consists of 14 residues.

CDR3 bases: TGTGCCTGGAGTGTACCCCTCCCGACAGCAAACACTGAAGCTTTCTTT. Protein sequence: CAWSVPLPTANTEAFF. This rearrangement joins TRBV30 to TRBJ1-1; perhaps TRBD1 as D (5 bases). Germline CDR1 reads GTSNPN; CDR2 reads SVGIG (reference sequence). V shed 0 bases and J shed 2 bases, with 16 bases lying between them. The CDR3 runs to 16 residues.

V gene TRBV7-9 combines with J gene TRBJ2-1, with 8 bases matching TRBD1. Losses at the gene ends were 5 bases for V and 6 bases for J; bases not matched to a gene: 3. This CDR3 comprises 13 residues. Germline V gene lookup returns CDR1 SEHNR and CDR2 FQNEAQ (reference sequence). The CDR3 region has the DNA TGTGCCAGCAGCGTTCAGGGGGCCAATGAGCAGTTCTTC. Protein: CASSVQGANEQFF.

Only one count was recorded for this clone. The CDR3, as DNA: TGCGCCAGCAGCGAACCAGGGACCACAGATACGCAGTATTTT. This sequence encodes CASSEPGTTDTQYF. The rearrangement uses TRBV5-1 and TRBJ2-3, with D tentatively TRBD1 or TRBD2 (5 bases each). V dropped 4 bases and J dropped 2 bases, with 11 bases sitting between them. The V gene's germline CDR1 is SGHRS and CDR2 YFSETQ. CDR3 length: 14 amino acids.

The gene calls are TRBV2 and TRBJ2-7; D gene uncertain. Germline CDR1 and CDR2: SNHLY and FYNNEI. Trimming shortened V by 0 bases and J by 10 bases, and 13 bases separated the two germline ends. The CDR3 spans 13 residues. The CDR3: CASSEAHRSVQYF. CDR3 in DNA: TGTGCCAGCAGTGAAGCGCACAGATCAGTCCAGTACTTC.

The rearrangement joins TRBV7-9 to TRBJ2-1; 10 bases match TRBD1. This CDR3 has 14 amino acids. Looked up from germline, CDR1 is SEHNR and CDR2 is FQNEAQ (reference sequence). The trim removed 1 base at V and 6 bases at J, leaving 0 bases unmatched. CDR3 in DNA: TGTGCCAGCAGCTTAGGGACAGGGGGCAATGAGCAGTTCTTC. Its protein is CASSLGTGGNEQFF.